Below, 20 T cell receptor beta chains from the same sample are listed, as sequenced in a study of T cells in women clearing cervical HPV infection. The protocol was immunoSEQ multiplex PCR, while the TCRdb copy is restricted to in-frame clones and leaves out a portion. This sample contains tens of thousands of clones. What was sequenced was blood buffy coat. The receptors originated from a woman between 18 and 75 years old with a cervical HPV16 infection that either progressed to CIN3+ or cleared (not recorded which).

Turning to this clone: Sequence at one end of the junction differs from germline and may be a read error. Sequencing ends 3 residues short of the CDR3 end; the germline J gene provides the rest. Other DNA sequences of this sample code for an identical CDR3. V and J are TRBV23-1 and TRBJ1-3; 8 bases match TRBD1. TRBV23-1 is recorded as an ORF, its role being uncertain. This CDR3 has 17 amino acids. The CDR3 spells CASSQSDRGESGNTIYF. Partial CDR3 DNA: TGCGCCAGCAGTCAATCCGACAGGGGCGAATCTGGAAACACT.

About this clone: The sequence runs out 3 residues before the end of the CDR3; the remainder is reconstructed from the germline J gene. J is TRBJ1-2 and V is TRBV18; tentative D call: TRBD1 (5 bases). CDR3 length: 13 amino acids. Germline-derived CDR1 and CDR2 are KGHSH and LQKENI. Incomplete CDR3 DNA: TGTGCCAGCTCCCTCGACAGTTCCAGCGGC. It encodes CASSLDSSSG. The complete CDR3 reads CASSLDSSSGYTF. The complete variable domain, with remaining parts taken from reference TRBV18 and TRBJ1-2, reads NAGVMQNPRHLVRRRGQEARLRCSPMKGHSHVYWYRQLPEEGLKFMVYLQKENIIDESGMPKERFSAEFPKEGPSILRIQQVVRGDSAAYFCASSLDSSSGYTFGSGTRLTVV.

As to this clone: Coverage ceases 3 residues before the CDR3 finishes, and the germline J gene fills in the end. This rearrangement joins TRBV10-1 to TRBJ2-3, with 8 bases identical to TRBD1. The CDR3 loop spans 13 amino acids. After removal of 10 bases from V and 1 base from J, the junction contained 4 bases not matched to a gene. The germline gives CDR1 WNHNN, CDR2 SYGVQD (reference sequence). CDR3 sequence reads: CATKDRGTDTQYF. The covered CDR3 bases are TGCGCCACCAAGGACAGGGGCACAGATACG.

Notes on this clone: The observed sequence ends 3 residues before the CDR3 terminus, with the missing tail filled in from the germline J gene. V and J are TRBV2 and TRBJ1-2, with a weak D call TRBD1 (5 bases). Germline V gene data show CDR1 as SNHLY and CDR2 as FYNNEI. Trimming removed 9 bases at V and 7 bases at J, with 15 bases between. The CDR3 consists of 12 residues. This chain's CDR3 is CASHRYFSGYTF. The sequenced CDR3 bases are TGTGCCAGTCACAGGTATTTCAGTGGC. Full variable domain (outside the CDR3, taken from reference TRBV2 and TRBJ1-2): EPEVTQTPSHQVTQMGQEVILRCVPISNHLYFYWYRQILGQKVEFLVSFYNNEISEKSEIFDDQFSVERPDGSNFTLKIRSTKLEDSAMYFCASHRYFSGYTFGSGTRLTVV.

Of note for this clone: With the read ending 3 residues before the CDR3 end, the germline J gene is used to fill in that end. This rearrangement joins TRBV2 to TRBJ2-7; TRBD2 aligns across 12 bases. V lost 6 bases to trimming and J lost 5 bases; unmatched junction nucleotides: 14. Per the germline V gene, CDR1 is SNHLY and CDR2 is FYNNEI. The CDR3 runs to 17 residues. The sequenced part of the CDR3 DNA is TGTGCCAGCAGGTGGACTAGCGGGGCCTACAGGGCGAACGAG. It translates to CASRWTSGAYRANE. The full CDR3 is CASRWTSGAYRANEQYF.

The CDR3 bases that were read are TGTGCCATCAGACCTGACAACCAAGAGACC. Residues: CAIRPDNQET. The whole CDR3 reads CAIRPDNQETQYF. The genes are TRBV10-3 and TRBJ2-5; no firm D call. Coverage ceases 3 residues before the CDR3 finishes, and the germline J gene fills in the end. V lost 6 bases and J 0 bases, leaving 8 bases between the germline ends. This CDR3 has 13 residues. The germline CDR1 and CDR2 sequences are ENHRY and SYGVKD.

Details on this clone: The read gets to within 3 residues of the CDR3 end, and the germline J gene fills in the rest. The V gene is TRBV6-2 or TRBV6-3, the J gene TRBJ1-5; TRBD1 is a possible D gene (5 bases). Germline V gene sequence: CDR1 MNHEY, CDR2 SVGEGT. The CDR3 is made up of 14 amino acids. V shed 9 bases and J shed 1 base, with 13 bases lying between them. The part of the CDR3 DNA that was read is TGTGCCAGTATTAGGGAGGGGAGCAATCAGCCC. Amino acids: CASIREGSNQP. The CDR3 reads in full as CASIREGSNQPQHF.

On this clone itself: The CDR3 is cut off 3 residues early in the read; its end comes from the germline J gene. This sequence joins TRBV20-1 and TRBJ2-7; 10 bases fit TRBD2. V trimming: 7 bases; J trimming: 0 bases; junction bases outside the gene matches: 12. This CDR3 has 16 amino acids. Germline CDR1 and CDR2: DFQATT and SNEGSKA (reference sequence). The CDR3 DNA, read in part, is TGCAGTGTCCCGACCCGGACTAGCGGTAGCTCCTACGAG. It encodes CSVPTRTSGSSYE. The CDR3 in full is CSVPTRTSGSSYEQYF.

Remarks on this clone: Read data end 3 residues before the CDR3 end; the end is taken from the germline J gene. This chain links TRBV6-2 or TRBV6-3 with TRBJ1-2; 8 bases are a match to TRBD1. CDR1 and CDR2 from the germline V gene are MNHEY and SVGEGT. The V gene end was trimmed by 5 bases and the J gene end by 5 bases; junction bases not matched to a gene: 4. The CDR3 length is 13 residues. The sequenced part of the CDR3 DNA is TGTGCCAGCAGTCCAAGACAGGGGTATGGC. It encodes CASSPRQGYG. The whole CDR3 reads CASSPRQGYGYTF.

Notes on this clone: The read comes to an end 3 residues before the CDR3 does, leaving the germline J gene to fill in the end. The rearrangement joins TRBV13 to TRBJ2-7; maybe TRBD2 (6 bases). The CDR3 is 15 amino acids. V lost 6 bases and J 2 bases, leaving 17 bases between the germline ends. Germline V gene sequence: CDR1 PRHDT, CDR2 FYEKMQ (reference sequence). CDR3 bases read: TGTGCCAGCAGTCAGATTGGGACTGGGACCTACGAG. This sequence encodes CASSQIGTGTYE. The entire CDR3 protein is CASSQIGTGTYEQYF.

The CDR3 bases that were read are TGCGCCAGCAAGGACAGGGAGGTTAACACCGGGGAG. Its protein product is CASKDREVNTGE. The full CDR3 protein reads CASKDREVNTGELFF. The V call is TRBV5-1, the J call TRBJ2-2, with 8 positions matching TRBD1. The read falls 3 residues short of the CDR3 end, and the missing part is taken from the germline J gene. Germline V CDR1 and CDR2: SGHRS, YFSETQ. The CDR3 length is 15 residues. The V gene end was trimmed by 6 bases and the J gene end by 2 bases; junction bases not matched to a gene: 6.

Remarks on this clone: The read halts 3 residues ahead of the CDR3 end, with the missing end drawn from the germline J gene. This chain joins TRBV5-5 and TRBJ1-1; 10 nucleotides align to TRBD1. V lost 0 bases, J lost 4 bases, and 3 bases stayed unmatched. CDR3 length: 15 residues. Germline V CDR1 and CDR2: SGHKS, YYEKEE (reference sequence). The covered CDR3 bases are TGTGCCAGCAGCTTGGAGGGACAGGGGTCCACTGAA. Translated, it gives CASSLEGQGSTE. The CDR3 in full is CASSLEGQGSTEAFF.

A word on this clone: The read comes to an end 3 residues before the CDR3 does, leaving the germline J gene to fill in the end. The gene calls are TRBV7-9 and TRBJ1-1; TRBD1 matches at 10 bases. CDR3 size: 14 residues. Germline CDR1 and CDR2: SEHNR and FQNEAQ (reference sequence). The V and J ends lost 1 base and 6 bases, in that order; junction bases with no gene match: 2. The CDR3 DNA, read in part, is TGTGCCAGCAGCTTAGGACAGGGGGCTGCTGAA. Residues: CASSLGQGAAE. The CDR3 in its entirety is CASSLGQGAAEAFF.

As regards this clone: With the read ending 3 residues before the CDR3 end, the germline J gene is used to fill in that end. The genes are TRBV6-1 and TRBJ2-7; D perhaps matches TRBD1 (5 bases). The germline V gene has CDR1 MNHNS and CDR2 SASEGT. This CDR3 comprises 14 residues. Trimming pared 2 bases from V and 2 bases from J, leaving 10 bases between. CDR3: CASSEQGETYEQYF. CDR3 DNA, as far as it was read: TGTGCCAGCAGTGAACAGGGCGAGACCTACGAG.

This chain's CDR3 is CAIGEGLYEQYF. CDR3 bases read: TGTGCCATTGGGGAAGGACTCTACGAG. The V call is TRBV10-3, the J call TRBJ2-7, with D possibly TRBD2 on 5 matching bases. The read terminates 3 residues before the CDR3 end, so the remaining end is supplied by the germline J gene. This CDR3 region has 12 residues. Trimming removed 9 bases from V and 3 bases from J, with 12 bases in between. The germline CDR1 and CDR2 sequences are ENHRY and SYGVKD.

On this clone: The CDR3 end lies 3 residues beyond the end of the read and is filled in from the germline J gene. J is TRBJ2-2 and V is TRBV7-3; possibly TRBD1 for D (6 bases). V lost 3 bases and J 4 bases, leaving 15 bases between the germline ends. Germline-derived CDR1 and CDR2 are SGHTA and FQGTGA. The CDR3 loop spans 16 amino acids. The DNA read from the CDR3 is TGTGCCAGCAGCTTCAGACAGGCAGTGGGCACCGGGGAG. It is translated as CASSFRQAVGTGE. The CDR3 reads in full as CASSFRQAVGTGELFF.

The CDR3 is CSATRGEAFF. The sequenced part of the CDR3 DNA is TGCAGTGCTACCCGGGGGGAA. V usage is TRBV20-1 and J usage is TRBJ1-1; TRBD1 might be the D (5 bases). The CDR3 end lies 3 residues beyond the end of the read and is filled in from the germline J gene. The CDR3 runs 10 residues. Germline CDR1 is DFQATT and CDR2 is SNEGSKA (reference sequence).

About this clone itself: The CDR3 is cut off 3 residues early in the read; its end comes from the germline J gene. V is TRBV30 and J is TRBJ2-7; 7 bases align to TRBD1. Losses at the gene ends were 2 bases for V and 4 bases for J; bases not matched to a gene: 5. Looked up from germline, CDR1 is GTSNPN and CDR2 is SVGIG (reference sequence). The CDR3 length is 13 residues. CDR3 bases read: TGTGCCTGGAGTAAGAACAGGGGTTACGAG. Protein: CAWSKNRGYE. The whole CDR3 protein is CAWSKNRGYEQYF.

Points on this clone: The CDR3 end is not reached by the read, which stops 3 residues before it; the germline J gene fills it in. V is TRBV2 and J is TRBJ1-1, with D possibly being TRBD1 (5 bases). Deletions cut 6 bases from V and 3 bases from J, with 14 bases between. The CDR3 totals 14 residues. From germline, CDR1 is SNHLY and CDR2 FYNNEI. The CDR3 protein is CASSVEGRDTEAFF. CDR3 DNA (partial): TGTGCCAGCAGCGTGGAGGGGAGGGACACTGAA.

Points on this clone: The read gets to within 3 residues of the CDR3 end, and the germline J gene fills in the rest. The chain couples TRBV18 to TRBJ2-1; 8 bases are shared with TRBD2. Germline V lookup: CDR1 KGHSH, CDR2 LQKENI. V dropped 9 bases and J dropped 4; count of bases not matched to a gene: 14. The CDR3 extends over 16 amino acids. Partial CDR3 DNA: TGTGCCAGTAAGGAGCGGGAGTTAGGACAATACAATGAG. Translation gives CASKERELGQYNE. The whole CDR3 reads CASKERELGQYNEQFF.